Below, 32 T cell receptor beta chains from the same sample are listed, as sequenced in a study of shared clonotypes between healthy human individuals. TCRdb keeps only in-frame clones here, not all; method: immunoSEQ multiplex PCR. The table includes fewer than 3 million clones, roughly 92% detected once. Sequencing was performed on naive CD4+ T cells from PBMCs. Indicated subset: CD45RA+ positively selected. These receptors originate from a man aged 18 to 30 in good health. Some clones in this sample may be carry-over from other donors' samples.

The rearrangement joins TRBV9 to TRBJ2-3; the D is unclear. The V end lost 4 bases, the J end lost 2 bases, and 17 bases lay between the germline ends. CDR1 is SGDLS and CDR2 is YYNGEE in the germline V gene. The CDR3 length is 16 residues. The CDR3 sequence is CASSPQPGLATDTQYF. CDR3 coding DNA: TGTGCCAGCAGCCCTCAGCCTGGATTGGCCACAGATACGCAGTATTTT.

The CDR3 nucleotides read TGTGCCAGCAGTTTAGAGAGCGGCACTGAAGCTTTCTTT. Residues: CASSLESGTEAFF. The chain couples TRBV28 to TRBJ1-1, with D uncertain. The CDR3 covers 13 residues. Germline-derived CDR1 and CDR2 are MDHEN and SYDVKM. The V end lost 2 bases, the J end lost 4 bases, and 8 bases lay between the germline ends.

In its sample, this clone was seen once. The gene calls are TRBV5-6 and TRBJ2-3; 8 bases line up with TRBD1. J was trimmed by 6 bases and V by 1 base; bases with no gene match: 4. Germline CDR1 is SGHDT and CDR2 is YYEEEE. CDR3 length: 14 residues. This CDR3 is CASSLLGQVDTQYF. For the CDR3, the DNA is TGTGCCAGCAGCTTGTTGGGACAGGTGGATACGCAGTATTTT.

J is TRBJ2-4 and V is TRBV5-1; TRBD1 agrees at 8 bases. The CDR3 length is 16 residues. CDR1 SGHRS and CDR2 YFSETQ come from the germline V gene. After removal of 4 bases from V and 7 bases from J, the junction contained 13 bases not matched to a gene. CDR3 amino acids: CASSRGQGLLGNIQYF. The CDR3, as DNA: TGCGCCAGCAGCAGAGGACAGGGATTACTTGGGAACATTCAGTACTTC.

In this sample, this clone turned up once. The rearrangement links TRBV19 to TRBJ2-6, with 7 positions matching TRBD1. This CDR3 is 18 amino acids long. Germline V CDR1 and CDR2: LNHDA, SQIVND (reference sequence). V was pared by 4 bases and J by 0 bases, with 9 bases of the junction left unmatched. The CDR3 spells CASSRFGQAVSGANVLTF. The CDR3 bases are TGTGCCAGTAGTAGGTTCGGACAGGCCGTCTCTGGGGCCAACGTCCTGACTTTC.

There are a few counts of this clone. V gene TRBV10-2 combines with J gene TRBJ1-2; D is unclear. The CDR3 is 13 amino acids. Trimming cost V 5 bases and J 6 bases, with 13 bases left between them. Per germline, CDR1 WSHSY and CDR2 SAAADI. The DNA of the CDR3 is TGCGCCAGCAGTCCTACAGAGAACAATGGCTACACCTTC. Translating gives CASSPTENNGYTF.

CDR3 loop: CASSESRGWDTREQFF. The CDR3, as DNA: TGCGCCAGCAGTGAGTCAAGGGGGTGGGATACGAGGGAGCAGTTCTTC. V is TRBV10-1 and J is TRBJ2-1; D might be TRBD1 (6 bases). This CDR3 spans 16 amino acids. Trimming took 0 bases from V and 10 from J, leaving 19 bases between them. In germline, CDR1 is WNHNN, CDR2 SYGVQD (reference sequence).

This rearrangement joins TRBV6-5 to TRBJ2-7, with D uncertain. V shed 7 bases and J shed 5 bases, with 18 bases lying between them. Germline CDR1 and CDR2: MNHEY and SVGAGI. This CDR3 comprises 14 residues. The CDR3 DNA sequence: TGTGCCAGCAAGGCCCCCTCTTCAACTCACGAGCAGTACTTC. It specifies CASKAPSSTHEQYF.

The rearrangement uses TRBV18 and TRBJ2-5; D gene uncertain. Germline V gene data show CDR1 as KGHSH and CDR2 as LQKENI. The CDR3 is made up of 14 amino acids. V gave up 2 bases and J gave up 2 bases, with 9 bases separating them. CDR3 sequence reads: CASSPSSEQETQYF. CDR3 nucleotide sequence: TGTGCCAGCTCACCATCGTCCGAGCAAGAGACCCAGTACTTC.

The chain employs TRBV6-6 and TRBJ2-7, with 7 bases aligning to TRBD1. CDR1 MNHNY and CDR2 SVGAGI come from the germline V gene (reference sequence). This CDR3 contains 14 residues. V lost 6 bases and J lost 4; bases outside the gene matches: 9. CDR3 DNA sequence: TGTGCCAGCAGCCCCCCCAGACAGGGATACGAGCAGTACTTC. Translated, it gives CASSPPRQGYEQYF.

A word on this clone: Other DNA sequences in the same sample also yield this CDR3. In nucleotides, the CDR3 is TGTGCCAGCTCACCCAGGAAAGAGACCCAGTACTTC. Residues: CASSPRKETQYF. The chain is built from TRBV18 and TRBJ2-5; D gene ambiguous. The CDR3 is 12 amino acids. The germline gives CDR1 KGHSH, CDR2 LQKENI. Trimming removed 3 bases from V and 3 bases from J, with 5 bases in between.

The V gene is TRBV30, the J gene TRBJ1-5, with D possibly being TRBD1 (5 bases). CDR1 and CDR2 from the germline V gene are GTSNPN and SVGIG (reference sequence). The V end was cut by 0 bases, the J end by 2 bases, with 17 bases between. The CDR3 loop spans 17 amino acids. The CDR3 sequence: CAWSVRGVGSGNQPQHF. CDR3 DNA sequence: TGTGCCTGGAGTGTGCGGGGGGTCGGGTCAGGCAATCAGCCCCAGCATTTT.

The rearrangement joins TRBV5-4 to TRBJ2-7; 10 bases line up with TRBD2. CDR1 is SGHNT, CDR2 YYREEE, per germline (reference sequence). The ends lost 4 bases at V and 3 bases at J; junction bases unmatched: 4. The CDR3 is made up of 14 amino acids. The chain's CDR3 is CASSTPSGSYEQYF. As DNA, the CDR3 is TGTGCCAGCAGCACACCTAGCGGGAGCTACGAGCAGTACTTC. Combining the CDR3 with reference TRBV5-4 and TRBJ2-7 gives the whole variable domain ETGVTQSPTHLIKTRGQQVTLRCSSQSGHNTVSWYQQALGQGPQFIFQYYREEENGRGNFPPRFSGLQFPNYSSELNVNALELDDSALYLCASSTPSGSYEQYFGPGTRLTVT.

The chain links TRBV28 to TRBJ1-4; 9 positions agree with TRBD1. Trimming removed 6 bases from V and 8 bases from J; junction bases left unmatched: 4. Germline loops: CDR1 MDHEN, CDR2 SYDVKM. This CDR3 contains 13 residues. The CDR3: CASSTGGGEKLFF. The CDR3 DNA is TGTGCCAGCAGCACAGGGGGCGGGGAAAAACTGTTTTTT.

The chain recombines TRBV30 with TRBJ1-2, with 8 nucleotides matching TRBD1. The CDR3 contains 13 residues. V trimming: 3 bases; J trimming: 1 base; junction bases outside the gene matches: 1. Germline CDR1 and CDR2: GTSNPN and SVGIG (reference sequence). CDR3 sequence: CAWRTGVNYGYTF. The CDR3 DNA follows: TGTGCCTGGAGGACAGGGGTTAACTATGGCTACACCTTC.

This chain links TRBV9 with TRBJ1-5; D may be TRBD1 (5 bases). V was pared by 0 bases and J by 3 bases, with 10 bases between. Germline V gene data show CDR1 as SGDLS and CDR2 as YYNGEE. The CDR3 is made up of 15 amino acids. CDR3 loop: CASSVGGANNQPQHF. DNA for the CDR3: TGTGCCAGCAGCGTAGGAGGGGCCAACAATCAGCCCCAGCATTTT.

The rearrangement uses TRBV18 and TRBJ2-7; D unresolved. V was clipped by 3 bases and J by 3 bases, with 12 bases between them. The V gene's germline CDR1 is KGHSH and CDR2 LQKENI. There are 14 residues in the CDR3. Written as DNA, the CDR3 is TGTGCCAGCTCACCGGGCCGAAGGCTCTACGAGCAGTACTTC. Translated, it gives CASSPGRRLYEQYF. The full variable domain, rest sourced from reference TRBV18 and TRBJ2-7, is NAGVMQNPRHLVRRRGQEARLRCSPMKGHSHVYWYRQLPEEGLKFMVYLQKENIIDESGMPKERFSAEFPKEGPSILRIQQVVRGDSAAYFCASSPGRRLYEQYFGPGTRLTVT.

V usage is TRBV7-9 and J usage is TRBJ1-5; D gene ambiguous. This CDR3 has 14 amino acids. The germline V gene encodes CDR1 SEHNR and CDR2 FQNEAQ (reference sequence). Trimming removed 4 bases at V and 2 bases at J, with 9 bases between. The CDR3 DNA follows: TGTGCCAGCAGCTCTAGCGTGGGCAATCAGCCCCAGCATTTT. Amino acids: CASSSSVGNQPQHF.

The V gene is TRBV9, the J gene TRBJ1-1; D perhaps matches TRBD1 (5 bases). CDR1 SGDLS and CDR2 YYNGEE come from the germline V gene. The CDR3 spans 15 residues. Trimming removed 4 bases at V and 5 bases at J, with 18 bases between. This chain's CDR3 is CASSPREGSGTEAFF. For the CDR3, the DNA is TGTGCCAGCAGCCCCCGTGAGGGGTCGGGGACTGAAGCTTTCTTT.

V and J are TRBV28 and TRBJ2-7; D unresolved. CDR1 and CDR2 (germline): MDHEN, SYDVKM. The V and J ends lost 7 bases and 2 bases respectively, with 18 bases between them. The CDR3 totals 15 residues. CDR3 DNA: TGTGCCAGCACCCCCCCTAGGCAACCCCCCTACGAGCAGTACTTC. As protein: CASTPPRQPPYEQYF.

This chain joins TRBV19 and TRBJ1-4; D not certain. The ends were cut back, 3 bases at V and 6 bases at J, with 11 bases in the middle. Per the germline V gene, CDR1 is LNHDA and CDR2 is SQIVND (reference sequence). The length of the CDR3 is 14 residues. CDR3 amino acids: CASSILPADEKLFF. CDR3 in DNA: TGTGCCAGTAGTATTCTCCCGGCGGATGAAAAACTGTTTTTT.

This rearrangement joins TRBV2 to TRBJ2-7, with no clear D. Trimming cost V 0 bases and J 1 base, with 7 bases left between them. The CDR3 covers 14 residues. Per germline, CDR1 SNHLY and CDR2 FYNNEI. The CDR3 DNA is TGTGCCAGCAGTGAAGCGCCTGGTTCCTACGAGCAGTACTTC. Translation gives CASSEAPGSYEQYF.

This clone was seen a few times. The chain carries TRBV7-3 and TRBJ1-1, with 9 bases identical to TRBD1. The V and J ends lost 6 bases and 3 bases, in that order; junction bases with no gene match: 5. The CDR3 totals 14 residues. Germline V lookup: CDR1 SGHTA, CDR2 FQGTGA. CDR3 bases: TGTGCCAGCAGGGTAGGACAGGGGCACACTGAAGCTTTCTTT. It yields the protein CASRVGQGHTEAFF.

This chain uses TRBV4-2 with TRBJ1-4; TRBD1 agrees at 7 bases. V was clipped by 4 bases and J by 6 bases; unmatched bases: 8. The CDR3 contains 15 residues. Looked up from germline, CDR1 is LGHNA and CDR2 is YNFKEQ. CDR3 sequence reads: CASSLSQGMDEKLFF. In DNA form, the CDR3 reads TGTGCCAGCAGCCTTTCACAGGGGATGGATGAAAAACTGTTTTTT.

This clone was seen just once. This rearrangement joins TRBV28 to TRBJ1-5; D is unclear. CDR1 MDHEN and CDR2 SYDVKM come from the germline V gene. Trimming pared 3 bases from V and 0 bases from J, leaving 15 bases between. This CDR3 is built from 17 residues. The CDR3 reads CASSLRTVTYSNQPQHF. The CDR3 coding sequence is TGTGCCAGCAGTTTGCGGACGGTCACTTATAGCAATCAGCCCCAGCATTTT.

The rearrangement joins TRBV29-1 to TRBJ2-2; D could derive from TRBD1 or TRBD2 (5 bases each). Germline assignment: CDR1 SQVTM and CDR2 ANQGSEA. V was shortened by 1 base and J by 6 bases, with 15 bases between the two germline ends. This CDR3 is built from 15 residues. Here the CDR3 reads CSVEGGKPLSGELFF. The CDR3 DNA reads as TGCAGCGTTGAAGGGGGGAAGCCTTTGTCCGGGGAGCTGTTTTTT.

This chain joins TRBV5-1 and TRBJ2-3; TRBD2 agrees at 7 bases. After removal of 10 bases from V and 7 bases from J, the junction contained 9 bases not matched to a gene. Germline V CDR1 and CDR2: SGHRS, YFSETQ. This CDR3 is 12 amino acids long. As DNA, the CDR3 is TGCGCCGAAAAGGGGAGGGGATATACGCAGTATTTT. It is translated as CAEKGRGYTQYF.

The chain is built from TRBV18 and TRBJ1-1; a weak D match, TRBD1 (5 bases). The CDR3 length is 14 residues. The ends were cut back, 3 bases at V and 1 base at J, with 9 bases in the middle. Germline lookup yields CDR1 KGHSH and CDR2 LQKENI. The CDR3 region is CASSPWTSNTEAFF. DNA of the CDR3: TGTGCCAGCTCACCGTGGACATCGAACACTGAAGCTTTCTTT.

This chain links TRBV28 with TRBJ2-7, with 9 nucleotides matching TRBD1. After removal of 2 bases from V and 3 bases from J, the junction contained 8 bases not matched to a gene. There are 16 residues in the CDR3. Germline CDR1 MDHEN, CDR2 SYDVKM. The CDR3 reads CASSLPFGQGSYEQYF. The CDR3 DNA reads TGTGCCAGCAGTTTACCTTTCGGACAGGGGAGCTACGAGCAGTACTTC.

In its sample, this clone was seen once. The CDR3 region has the DNA TGCGCCAGCAATCCGGGGGCGGGAGGGCCCTACGAGCAGTACTTC. Translation gives CASNPGAGGPYEQYF. The chain links TRBV5-1 to TRBJ2-7, with 9 bases fitting TRBD2. Per the germline V gene, CDR1 is SGHRS and CDR2 is YFSETQ. The CDR3 loop spans 15 amino acids. V gave up 6 bases and J gave up 2 bases; unmatched junction bases: 9.

The J gene is TRBJ1-5, the V gene TRBV28; TRBD1 aligns across 7 bases. This CDR3 region has 16 residues. V shed 3 bases, J shed 1 base, and the junction held 6 bases outside the gene matches. Per germline, CDR1 MDHEN and CDR2 SYDVKM. The CDR3 DNA follows: TGTGCCAGCAGTTTTGACAGGGCCTTAAGCAATCAGCCCCAGCATTTT. As protein: CASSFDRALSNQPQHF.

The chain combines TRBV6-1 with TRBJ2-3, with D perhaps matching TRBD1 (7 bases). CDR1 and CDR2 from the germline V gene are MNHNS and SASEGT. The CDR3 runs to 15 residues. With 5 bases removed from V and 3 bases from J, the gap between germline ends came to 15 bases. The chain's CDR3 is CASSQETGRTDTQYF. As DNA, the CDR3 is TGTGCCAGCAGTCAAGAGACAGGGAGGACAGATACGCAGTATTTT.